Described below is a single T cell receptor (beta chain) sequence and its context. Sequencing used immunoSEQ multiplex PCR; TCRdb keeps in-frame clones, though not all of them. The sample has about 89,000 clones, around nine tenths seen once. This record belongs to a study of control samples from healthy donors and cancer patients. V lost 7 bases, J lost 9 bases, and 13 bases lay in between. CDR1 is SEHNR, CDR2 FQNEAQ, per germline (reference sequence). This CDR3 comprises 12 residues. Sequencing was done on a sample of blood. The TCR originated in a man under 40 in good health. The chain carries TRBV7-9 and TRBJ2-1; D uncertain. The CDR3, as DNA: TGTGCCAGCAAGAACGCTAGAGGTGAGCAGTTCTTC. Translation gives CASKNARGEQFF.